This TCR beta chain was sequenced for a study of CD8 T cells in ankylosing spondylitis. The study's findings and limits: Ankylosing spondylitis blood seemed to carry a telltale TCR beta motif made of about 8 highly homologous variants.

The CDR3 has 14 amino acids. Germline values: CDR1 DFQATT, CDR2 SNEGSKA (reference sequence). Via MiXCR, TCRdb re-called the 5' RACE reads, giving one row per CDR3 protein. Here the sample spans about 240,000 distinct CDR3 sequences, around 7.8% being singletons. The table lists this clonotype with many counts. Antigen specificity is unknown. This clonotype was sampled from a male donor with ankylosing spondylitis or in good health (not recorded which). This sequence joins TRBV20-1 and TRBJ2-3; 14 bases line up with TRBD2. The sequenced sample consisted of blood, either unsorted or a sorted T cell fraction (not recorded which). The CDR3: CRGLAGVRTDTQYF. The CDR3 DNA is TGCAGGGGACTAGCGGGGGTCAGGACAGATACGCAGTATTTT.